This TCR beta chain originates from a study of STAT5B mutations in CD4+ large granular lymphocyte leukemia. Study-wide context: Among healthy donors, a particular HLA allele went with more CDR3 'QG' motifs.

General study points: Roughly a quarter of private leukemic clonotypes occurred rarely in other patients' non-leukemic repertoires.

With respect to this clone: Its antigen is still unknown.

The data were produced by immunoSEQ multiplex PCR, yet TCRdb's version contains in-frame clones alone and is incomplete. The sample records about 33,000 clones, 80% to 90% being singletons. The CDR3 extends over 14 amino acids. Germline V gene sequence: CDR1 MNHNS, CDR2 SASEGT. The ends were cut back, 6 bases at V and 6 bases at J, with 18 bases in the middle. Sequences were obtained from CD4+ T cells from blood buffy coats. This TCR was recovered from a human donor in good health. This rearrangement joins TRBV6-1 to TRBJ2-7; D remains ambiguous. CDR3 in amino acids: CASSDRASASEQYF. In DNA, the CDR3 is TGTGCCAGCAGCGACCGGGCCTCGGCTTCCGAGCAGTACTTC.